This T cell receptor beta chain was captured by sequencing in a study of T-cell memory formation after mild COVID-19. The wider study: Largely donor-specific TCR clusters were found. Notes on the study in general: The main location of contracting CD4+ clones was CM and EM, and that of contracting CD8+ clones was EMRA.

TCRdb reprocessed the 5' RACE reads with MiXCR, giving one entry per CDR3 protein. The data hold about 200,000 distinct CDR3 sequences, with 9.5% to 10% observed a single time. This clonotype was observed at least ten times. What it binds is not known. The material sequenced was PBMCs or a T cell subset sorted from them (not recorded which). This TCR was recovered from a man between 18 and 35 years old who had mild COVID-19 (a few samples of this study predate the infection). Cell type and time point are not known.

CDR3 amino acids: CASSLNGPGYTEAFF. The CDR3 DNA reads as TGTGCCAGCTCTCTGAACGGACCAGGGTACACTGAAGCTTTCTTT. The chain uses TRBV18 and TRBJ1-1, with D maybe TRBD1 (5 bases). Germline assignment: CDR1 KGHSH and CDR2 LQKENI. This CDR3 comprises 15 residues. The germline V and J ends were trimmed by 6 bases and 3 bases, with 17 bases remaining between them.